A single sample is the source of the 12 T cell receptor beta chains below, sequenced in a study of T cells in Graves' hyperthyroidism and ophthalmopathy. Template material for amplifying TCR beta CDR3 regions consisted of RNA transcripts. First-round RT-PCR with HTBI primers amplified the TCR CDR3 region. One entry per CDR3 protein, called by TCRdb with MiXCR from the multiplex PCR reads. Found here are around 600,000 distinct CDR3 sequences, 15% to 18% of them singletons; the top ten hold approximately 7%. The sequencing input was blood. Receptor source: a young woman with Graves' hyperthyroidism.

This clonotype was picked up many times. V is TRBV10-3 and J is TRBJ2-1; D perhaps matches TRBD2 (6 bases). The CDR3 consists of 15 residues. In germline, CDR1 is ENHRY, CDR2 SYGVKD. V was shortened by 7 bases and J by 1 base, with 14 bases between the two germline ends. CDR3 protein: CAIMARAGSYNEQFF. CDR3 DNA: TGTGCCATCATGGCGAGGGCGGGATCCTACAATGAGCAGTTCTTC.

The chain has TRBV15 and TRBJ2-7, with D perhaps given as TRBD1 or TRBD2 (5 bases each). The CDR3 sequence is 16 residues long. CDR1 and CDR2 (germline): LNHNV, YYDKDF (reference sequence). Trimming cost V 1 base and J 2 bases, with 15 bases left between them. The CDR3 nucleotides read TGTGCCACCAGCAGAGGGTCAGCGGTGGGACCCTACGAGCAGTACTTC. Its translation is CATSRGSAVGPYEQYF.

This clonotype has at least ten counts. The rearrangement links TRBV10-3 to TRBJ2-1; tentatively, D is TRBD1 (5 bases). The germline gives CDR1 ENHRY, CDR2 SYGVKD. With 4 bases removed from V and 3 bases from J, the gap between germline ends came to 10 bases. CDR3 length: 14 residues. CDR3: CAISGATVYNEQFF. The DNA for the CDR3 is TGTGCCATCAGTGGGGCGACAGTCTACAATGAGCAGTTCTTC.

This clonotype was counted many times. The chain uses TRBV6-5 and TRBJ1-1; no clear D gene. This CDR3 has 13 residues. V shed 1 base and J shed 2 bases, with 5 bases lying between them. The germline V gene encodes CDR1 MNHEY and CDR2 SVGAGI. DNA of the CDR3: TGTGCCAGCAGTTACTTCCGAAACACTGAAGCTTTCTTT. Amino acids: CASSYFRNTEAFF.

This clonotype was seen a handful of times. The chain carries TRBV4-2 and TRBJ2-1; D uncertain. The CDR3 has 13 amino acids. The germline V and J ends were trimmed by 1 base and 6 bases, with 7 bases remaining between them. Germline lookup yields CDR1 LGHNA and CDR2 YNFKEQ. CDR3 residues: CASSQGGSNEQFF. CDR3 DNA: TGTGCCAGCAGCCAAGGCGGATCCAATGAGCAGTTCTTC.

Many counts were recorded for this clonotype. V gene TRBV20-1 combines with J gene TRBJ2-1; no reliable D call. Between the trimmed V and J ends, which lost 4 bases and 3 bases, there was a span of 7 bases. The CDR3 length is 12 residues. CDR1 is DFQATT, CDR2 SNEGSKA, per germline (reference sequence). CDR3 sequence: CSAILHYNEQFF. CDR3 nucleotides: TGCAGTGCTATTCTCCACTACAATGAGCAGTTCTTC.

This clonotype was recorded at least ten times. The J gene is TRBJ1-5, the V gene TRBV18; D uncertain. The V end lost 6 bases, the J end lost 1 base, and 10 bases lay between the germline ends. The CDR3 contains 14 residues. The germline V gene encodes CDR1 KGHSH and CDR2 LQKENI. This chain's CDR3 is CASSPDPSNQPQHF. CDR3 DNA: TGTGCCAGCTCTCCGGATCCCAGCAATCAGCCCCAGCATTTT.

The chain is built from TRBV20-1 and TRBJ2-5; D is unresolved. Trimming pared 5 bases from V and 1 base from J, leaving 11 bases between. The CDR3 loop spans 13 amino acids. Per the germline V gene, CDR1 is DFQATT and CDR2 is SNEGSKA (reference sequence). CDR3 residues: CSASRIPQETQYF. CDR3 sequence (DNA): TGCAGTGCTTCTAGGATCCCCCAAGAGACCCAGTACTTC.

This clonotype was found many times. The J gene is TRBJ1-4, the V gene TRBV7-2, with a weak D call TRBD1 (6 bases). The V end was cut by 1 base, the J end by 6 bases, with 12 bases between. The germline V gene has CDR1 SGHTA and CDR2 FQGNSA. This CDR3 spans 15 amino acids. In DNA form, the CDR3 reads TGTGCCAGCAGCTTAGTCGGCAGGGGAGATGAAAAACTGTTTTTT. This translates into CASSLVGRGDEKLFF.

This clonotype was seen only a few times. The chain links TRBV5-1 to TRBJ1-3; 7 bases are a match to TRBD1. The CDR3 is 18 residues long. The germline V gene encodes CDR1 SGHRS and CDR2 YFSETQ. Unmatched junction bases numbered 17, after V lost 4 bases and J lost 4 bases. The CDR3 coding sequence is TGCGCCAGCAGCCTATCCCCCCCAGCATGGACAGGCGGAAACACCATATATTTT. Protein sequence: CASSLSPPAWTGGNTIYF.

This clonotype has ten or more counts. This chain connects TRBV12-5 to TRBJ2-3, with a weak D call TRBD1 (6 bases). Germline CDR1 reads LGHNT; CDR2 reads FRNRAP. The V gene lost 7 bases and the J gene lost 2 bases, with 13 bases spanning the gap. The CDR3 spans 14 residues. CDR3 in amino acids: CASATDRVTDTQYF. Written as DNA, the CDR3 is TGTGCTAGTGCCACGGACAGAGTCACAGATACGCAGTATTTT. Based on the CDR3 plus reference TRBV12-5 and TRBJ2-3, the full variable domain is DARVTQTPRHKVTEMGQEVTMRCQPILGHNTVFWYRQTMMQGLELLAYFRNRAPLDDSGMPKDRFSAEMPDATLATLKIQPSEPRDSAVYFCASATDRVTDTQYFGPGTRLTVL.

The chain joins TRBV6-6 to TRBJ1-4; D unclear. The germline V gene encodes CDR1 MNHNY and CDR2 SVGAGI (reference sequence). There are 13 residues in the CDR3. Trimming shortened V by 2 bases and J by 4 bases, and 5 bases separated the two germline ends. CDR3 in DNA: TGTGCCAGCAGTTACCTCGGTAATGAAAAACTGTTTTTT. Protein: CASSYLGNEKLFF.